Below, 18 T cell receptor beta chains from the same sample are listed, as sequenced in a study of blood T cell repertoires in COVID-19. The method was immunoSEQ multiplex PCR; TCRdb's version includes in-frame clones alone and lacks a portion of them. The table has about 400,000 clones, 70% to 90% seen once; the top ten hold roughly 2%. Sequences were obtained from PBMCs or T cells enriched from blood (not recorded which). Receptor source: a woman aged 40 to 49 with acute COVID-19.

The chain joins TRBV10-2 to TRBJ2-7; maybe TRBD2 (6 bases). The V and J ends lost 6 bases and 0 bases respectively, with 18 bases between them. CDR3 size: 16 residues. Germline V lookup: CDR1 WSHSY, CDR2 SAAADI. CDR3 loop: CASSEGVVGGSYEQYF. DNA of the CDR3: TGCGCCAGCAGCGAGGGTGTAGTGGGGGGCTCCTACGAGCAGTACTTC.

The chain's CDR3 is CASSHRGEGELFF. Written as DNA, the CDR3 is TGTGCCAGCAGTCACAGGGGCGAGGGGGAGCTGTTTTTT. The J gene is TRBJ2-2, the V gene TRBV6-5, with 7 bases that match TRBD1. Trimming cost V 5 bases and J 8 bases; bases outside gene matches: 5. In germline, CDR1 is MNHEY, CDR2 SVGAGI. The CDR3 loop spans 13 amino acids.

This rearrangement joins TRBV19 to TRBJ1-1, with D perhaps TRBD1 (5 bases). CDR1 LNHDA and CDR2 SQIVND come from the germline V gene (reference sequence). V was shortened by 10 bases and J by 0 bases, with 12 bases between the two germline ends. The CDR3 covers 13 residues. The CDR3 sequence: CATEGLLNTEAFF. CDR3 nucleotides: TGTGCCACCGAGGGACTCCTGAACACTGAAGCTTTCTTT.

This rearrangement joins TRBV6-5 to TRBJ2-5, with D perhaps TRBD2 (6 bases). Germline values: CDR1 MNHEY, CDR2 SVGAGI. Trimming removed 2 bases at V and 4 bases at J, with 11 bases between. The CDR3 runs 14 residues. This CDR3 reads CASSYSGLGETQYF. CDR3 nucleotides: TGTGCCAGCAGTTACAGCGGGCTGGGAGAGACCCAGTACTTC.

There are a few counts of this clone. The V call is TRBV3-1 (or the pseudogene TRBV3-2), the J call TRBJ1-3; no clear D. The CDR3 runs 16 residues. V gave up 0 bases and J gave up 4 bases, with 13 bases separating them. From germline, CDR1 is LGHDT and CDR2 YNNKEL (reference sequence). CDR3 DNA sequence: TGTGCCAGCAGCCAAGATCTCTCAAGCTACGGAAACACCATATATTTT. Protein product: CASSQDLSSYGNTIYF.

The chain combines TRBV4-2 with TRBJ1-4, with TRBD1 identical over 9 bases. Germline CDR1 and CDR2: LGHNA and YNFKEQ. The CDR3 runs 16 residues. Unmatched junction bases numbered 6, after V lost 0 bases and J lost 7 bases. CDR3 amino acids: CASSQDVTGGVEKLFF. The DNA of the CDR3 is TGTGCCAGCAGCCAAGATGTGACAGGGGGGGTTGAAAAACTGTTTTTT.

The sample holds a few counts of this clone. The chain employs TRBV3-1 (or the pseudogene TRBV3-2) and TRBJ2-7; the match to TRBD1 covers 9 bases. This CDR3 comprises 15 residues. Trimming cost V 2 bases and J 2 bases; bases outside gene matches: 4. CDR1 and CDR2 (germline): LGHDT, YNNKEL (reference sequence). The CDR3 sequence: CASSQTGQGPYEQYF. The CDR3 DNA sequence: TGTGCCAGCAGCCAAACAGGACAGGGGCCCTACGAGCAGTACTTC.

The genes are TRBV6-1 and TRBJ1-2, with TRBD1 as a possible D gene (5 bases). Per germline, CDR1 MNHNS and CDR2 SASEGT. The V end was cut by 1 base, the J end by 8 bases, with 11 bases between. CDR3 length equals 13 residues. The CDR3 sequence is CASSEERGIGYTF. The CDR3 DNA follows: TGTGCCAGCAGTGAAGAAAGGGGAATCGGCTACACCTTC.

V is TRBV6-5 and J is TRBJ1-3; 8 bases agree with TRBD1. The CDR3 consists of 16 residues. V trimming: 2 bases; J trimming: 3 bases; junction bases outside the gene matches: 6. CDR1 is MNHEY, CDR2 SVGAGI, per germline. The DNA of the CDR3 is TGTGCCAGCAGTTACGACGGACAGGGAAATGGAAACACCATATATTTT. It yields the protein CASSYDGQGNGNTIYF.

This clone occurred once. J is TRBJ2-7 and V is TRBV24-1; 7 nucleotides agree with TRBD1. Germline CDR1 KGHDR, CDR2 SFDVKD. The CDR3 length is 15 residues. Losses at the gene ends were 1 base for V and 4 bases for J; bases not matched to a gene: 6. CDR3 region: CATSDFIRGRYEQYF. The DNA for the CDR3 is TGTGCCACCAGTGATTTTATCAGGGGGAGATACGAGCAGTACTTC.

This chain uses TRBV12-3 or TRBV12-4 with TRBJ2-5; D not resolved. V lost 1 base, J lost 7 bases, and 10 bases lay in between. The CDR3 runs 13 residues. The CDR3 loop reads CASSLGLALTQYF. CDR3 sequence (DNA): TGTGCCAGCAGTTTAGGGTTAGCACTGACCCAGTACTTC.

The chain links TRBV4-1 to TRBJ1-4, with 7 bases matching TRBD1. Germline CDR1 is MGHRA and CDR2 is YSYEKL. Trimming at V came to 1 base and at J to 3 bases, leaving 5 bases not matched to a gene. The CDR3 totals 16 residues. CDR3 sequence (DNA): TGCGCCAGCAGCCAAGGGTACAGGGGTTCTAATGAAAAACTGTTTTTT. It is translated as CASSQGYRGSNEKLFF.

J is TRBJ2-2 and V is TRBV3-1 (or the pseudogene TRBV3-2); D perhaps matches TRBD1 (6 bases). The CDR3 sequence is 17 residues long. Germline V lookup: CDR1 LGHDT, CDR2 YNNKEL (reference sequence). V lost 4 bases, J lost 1 base, and 16 bases lay in between. The CDR3 protein is CASSPPPGQLNTGELFF. CDR3 DNA sequence: TGTGCCAGCAGCCCTCCGCCGGGACAACTGAACACCGGGGAGCTGTTTTTT.

The chain couples TRBV9 to TRBJ2-1, with a tentative D call TRBD1 (6 bases). Germline CDR1 SGDLS, CDR2 YYNGEE. This CDR3 comprises 14 residues. V dropped 4 bases and J dropped 8 bases, with 16 bases sitting between them. The CDR3 DNA reads TGTGCCAGCAGCATTACAGGGTGGACGTATGAGCAGTTCTTC. Translation gives CASSITGWTYEQFF.

The chain uses TRBV21-1 and TRBJ2-3; the D call in the table, TRBD1, was not verified against the DNA. TRBV21-1 is classified as a pseudogene. The CDR3 is 11 residues long. The CDR3, as DNA: TGTGCCAGCAGCCGCCGACAGGGTCCCCATTTT. Translated, it gives CASSRRQGPHF.

CDR3 sequence reads: CASWDRNDEQYF. As DNA, the CDR3 is TGTGCCAGCTGGGACAGGAACGACGAGCAGTACTTC. The chain couples TRBV19 to TRBJ2-7; TRBD1 matches at 8 bases. Trimming at V came to 9 bases and at J to 5 bases, leaving 6 bases not matched to a gene. Per the germline V gene, CDR1 is LNHDA and CDR2 is SQIVND (reference sequence). The CDR3 runs to 12 residues.

This chain connects TRBV4-1 to TRBJ1-1, with TRBD1 matching over 11 bases. CDR3 length: 14 amino acids. CDR1 MGHRA and CDR2 YSYEKL come from the germline V gene. Trimming at V came to 3 bases and at J to 4 bases, leaving 1 base not matched to a gene. This chain's CDR3 is CASSQDRGPTEAFF. CDR3 nucleotides: TGCGCCAGCAGCCAGGACAGGGGGCCCACTGAAGCTTTCTTT.

V usage is TRBV9 and J usage is TRBJ2-7, with D tentatively TRBD2 (6 bases). Germline values: CDR1 SGDLS, CDR2 YYNGEE. This CDR3 is built from 16 residues. Trimming pared 0 bases from V and 2 bases from J, leaving 15 bases between. The CDR3 DNA sequence: TGTGCCAGCAGCGTAGGAGAGGGGACGGGGGCCTACGAGCAGTACTTC. It translates to CASSVGEGTGAYEQYF.